This T cell receptor beta chain was identified during a study of monozygotic twins with inflammatory bowel disease. There are 15 residues in the CDR3. The germline V gene encodes CDR1 SGHVS and CDR2 FQNEAQ. Total RNA from whole blood was isolated with no T cell sorting. About this clonotype: Its antigen is not identified.

For every sample, eight separate reactions were used to make cDNA. TCRdb re-analyzed the 5' RACE reads; it lists each CDR3 protein once, without DNA. The repertoire shows some 160,000 distinct CDR3 sequences; the top ten hold 6.5% to 9%. Study-wide results and caveats: Subtypes among T cells remained indistinguishable.

The chain recombines TRBV7-8 with TRBJ2-3; TCRdb indicates TRBD2, and absent DNA this call remains unverified. This receptor was taken from a human donor with ulcerative colitis or Crohn's disease, or a healthy co-twin of an affected twin (not recorded which). Source material: blood. The CDR3 sequence is CASSLDGLVADTQYF.